This T cell receptor (beta chain) was recorded in a study of T-cell reconstitution after alpha-beta-depleted transplantation in children. The sample holds many counts of this clonotype. This CDR3 is 13 amino acids long. Germline V lookup: CDR1 SGHTA, CDR2 FQGNSA. The V and J ends lost 6 bases and 6 bases respectively, with 11 bases between them. Unique molecular identifiers were built into the TCRbeta library. TCRdb passed the PCR reads through MiXCR, listing each CDR3 protein once. The table includes approximately 270,000 distinct CDR3 sequences, about 10% detected once. The sample consisted of PBMCs from the stem cell graft donor, taken from the stem cell graft. This TCR was recovered from a human donor who donated a stem cell graft to a child with SCID. The rearrangement joins TRBV7-2 to TRBJ2-2; D might be TRBD2 (5 bases). The CDR3 spells CASSFNGAGELFF. The CDR3 nucleotides read TGTGCCAGCAGTTTTAACGGGGCCGGGGAGCTGTTTTTT.